These T cell receptor beta chains were read from a single sample in a study of spatial heterogeneity in lung cancer. One entry per CDR3 protein results from TCRdb running MiXCR on the 5' RACE reads. This table has roughly 25,000 distinct CDR3 sequences, roughly 13% appearing once. Sample: PBMCs, taken at surgery. The receptor set was obtained from a female donor with early-stage non-small cell lung cancer. Both conserved end residues are part of each CDR3. The D gene is left open where the match is weak. Clone sizes are given selectively: once, few, many, or a class where the clone is expanded.

j_call v_call clone_size d_call cdr3_aa cdr3_nt
TRBJ2-3 TRBV4-2 NA NA CASSQGVLDTQYF TGTGCCAGCAGCCAAGGGGTTTTAGATACGCAGTATTTT
TRBJ1-6 TRBV3-1 few NA CASSQERSWSPLHF TGTGCCAGCAGCCAAGAACGGTCGTGGTCACCCCTCCACTTT
TRBJ1-2 TRBV6-6 few TRBD1 CASSYLGPRRGRSGYTF TGTGCCAGCAGTTATTTGGGACCCCGCAGGGGGCGAAGTGGCTACACCTTC
TRBJ1-1 TRBV4-3 many NA CASSQLQGNTEAFF TGCGCCAGCAGCCAGCTCCAGGGAAACACTGAAGCTTTCTTT
TRBJ1-1 TRBV28 many TRBD1 CASSNTRDRGTEAFF TGTGCCAGCAGTAACACCCGGGACAGGGGGACTGAAGCTTTCTTT
TRBJ2-7 TRBV6-6 NA TRBD1 CASSSPLGQGAKEQYF TGTGCCAGCAGTTCCCCCTTGGGACAGGGGGCGAAAGAGCAGTACTTC
TRBJ1-5 TRBV19 NA NA CASSIAGNQPQHF TGTGCCAGTAGTATTGCTGGCAATCAGCCCCAGCATTTT
TRBJ2-5 TRBV20-1 NA TRBD2 CSAGRETSGQETQYF TGCAGTGCAGGGAGAGAGACTAGCGGCCAAGAGACCCAGTACTTC
TRBJ2-7 TRBV3-1 many NA CASSRGQSSYEQYF TGTGCCAGCAGCCGAGGACAGAGCTCCTACGAGCAGTACTTC
TRBJ1-2 TRBV6-2/TRBV6-3 many NA CASSYAALYGYTF TGTGCCAGCAGTTACGCCGCCCTTTATGGCTACACCTTC
TRBJ2-1 TRBV11-2 NA TRBD2 CASSRIAGGPSFNEQFF TGTGCCAGCAGCCGGATAGCGGGAGGGCCCTCGTTCAATGAGCAGTTCTTC
TRBJ2-7 TRBV28 NA NA CASSPQTSFREQYF TGTGCCAGCAGTCCTCAAACTAGTTTCCGCGAGCAGTACTTC
TRBJ1-2 TRBV20-1 many TRBD1 CSARTGGDGYTF TGCAGTGCTAGGACAGGGGGCGATGGCTACACCTTC
TRBJ2-7 TRBV18 many NA CASSPASGFYEQYF TGTGCCAGCTCACCGGCCTCCGGATTTTACGAGCAGTACTTC
TRBJ1-4 TRBV30 many NA CACSPGQINEKLFF TGTGCCTGCTCGCCGGGACAAATTAATGAAAAACTTTTTTTT
TRBJ1-2 TRBV19 many NA CASSDAGANGYTF TGTGCCAGTAGCGATGCGGGGGCCAATGGCTACACCTTC
TRBJ2-7 TRBV10-3 NA TRBD1 CAISGRGQGSYEQYF TGTGCCATCAGTGGACGGGGACAGGGGTCCTACGAGCAGTACTTC
TRBJ2-5 TRBV18 few NA CASSPAAQETQYF TGTGCCAGCTCACCAGCGGCACAAGAGACCCAGTACTTC
TRBJ2-7 TRBV29-1 many NA CSVQWSYEQYF TGCAGCGTTCAGTGGTCCTACGAGCAGTACTTC
TRBJ1-5 TRBV7-9 many NA CASSPGHANQPQHF TGTGCCAGCAGCCCGGGACATGCTAATCAGCCCCAGCATTTT
TRBJ2-7 TRBV30 many NA CAWSRHSYEQYF TGTGCCTGGAGTAGGCACTCCTACGAGCAGTACTTC
TRBJ2-1 TRBV13 many NA CASSLETRPSYNEQFF TGTGCCAGCAGCTTAGAGACTCGTCCTTCCTACAATGAGCAGTTCTTC
TRBJ2-5 TRBV5-8 many NA CASSLETQYF TGTGCCAGCAGCTTAGAGACCCAGTACTTC
TRBJ2-7 TRBV5-1 NA TRBD2 CASSSTPKTSESSYEQYF TGCGCCAGCAGCTCCACCCCGAAGACTAGCGAGAGCTCCTACGAGCAGTACTTC
TRBJ2-3 TRBV2 NA TRBD1 CASSEVGQGTDTQYF TGTGCCAGCAGTGAAGTGGGACAGGGGACAGATACGCAGTATTTT
TRBJ1-1 TRBV6-5 many NA CASSRLGAPMKNTEAFF TGTGCCAGCAGTCGGTTAGGGGCGCCGATGAAAAACACTGAAGCTTTCTTT
TRBJ2-2 TRBV27 NA TRBD2 CASNGGGPAGELFF TGTGCCAGCAATGGCGGGGGGCCGGCCGGGGAGCTGTTTTTT
TRBJ1-2 TRBV29-1 once NA CSVEEGSSGYTF TGCAGCGTTGAAGAAGGATCCAGCGGCTACACCTTC
TRBJ2-2 TRBV13 few TRBD1 CASSPFPGTATGELFF TGTGCCAGCAGCCCTTTCCCCGGGACAGCCACCGGGGAGCTGTTTTTT
TRBJ2-1 TRBV13 many TRBD2 CASSYRAGVHGNEQFF TGTGCCAGCAGCTACAGAGCGGGAGTACACGGCAATGAGCAGTTCTTC
TRBJ2-6 TRBV4-3 many NA CASSAEPSGANVLTF TGCGCCAGCAGCGCAGAACCCTCTGGGGCCAACGTCCTGACTTTC
TRBJ2-1 TRBV20-1 many NA CSAPGGFAPYNEQFF TGCAGTGCCCCTGGTGGGTTCGCGCCCTACAATGAGCAGTTCTTC
TRBJ1-4 TRBV29-1 NA NA CSVAGTPTNEKLFF TGCAGCGTTGCAGGGACCCCAACTAATGAAAAACTGTTTTTT
TRBJ2-4 TRBV28 NA NA CASSPLRDMLAKNIQYF TGTGCCAGCAGTCCCTTGAGGGACATGTTAGCCAAAAACATTCAGTACTTC
TRBJ2-4 TRBV24-1 NA NA CASSESGLAKNIQYF TGTGCCTCGTCCGAATCGGGCCTAGCCAAAAACATTCAGTACTTC
TRBJ2-1 TRBV7-9 many NA CASSLVSGVEQFF TGTGCCAGCAGCTTAGTTTCCGGGGTAGAGCAGTTCTTC
TRBJ2-1 TRBV20-1 NA TRBD1 CSACTGGSNEQFF TGCAGTGCTTGTACAGGGGGATCCAATGAGCAGTTCTTC